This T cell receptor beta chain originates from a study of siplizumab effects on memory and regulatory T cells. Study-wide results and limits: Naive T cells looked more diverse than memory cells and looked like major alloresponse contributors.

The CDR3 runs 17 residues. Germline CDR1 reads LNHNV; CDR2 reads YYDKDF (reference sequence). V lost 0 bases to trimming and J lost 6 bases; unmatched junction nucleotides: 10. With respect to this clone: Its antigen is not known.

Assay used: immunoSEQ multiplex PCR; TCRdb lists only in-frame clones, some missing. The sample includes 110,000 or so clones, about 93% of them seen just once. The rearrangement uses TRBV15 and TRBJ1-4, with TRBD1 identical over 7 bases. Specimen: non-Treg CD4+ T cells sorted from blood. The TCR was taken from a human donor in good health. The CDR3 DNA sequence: TGTGCCACCAGCAGAGATTGGGCGACAGGGTATTATGAAAAACTGTTTTTT. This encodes CATSRDWATGYYEKLFF.